Here is one T cell receptor beta chain with its context. The antigen is not known. Trimming removed 11 bases from V and 1 base from J, with 8 bases in between. There are 12 residues in the CDR3. Previously published methods and listed TCR primers were used for the bulk TCR libraries. Via MiXCR, TCRdb re-called the PCR reads, giving one row per CDR3 protein. The repertoire holds some 580,000 distinct CDR3 sequences, with 25% as singletons. The record originates from a study of molecular identifiers for immune sequencing clone quantification. Study observations and caveats: Over 97% of effector molecules, yet under 1% of naive-cell molecules, were held by clones above 20 RNA copies.

Investigators produced naive CD8 libraries from around 20,000 to 1,000,000 sorted cells, drawing on 10%, 30% or 50% RNA. Sorting captured naive CD8 T cells as CD8+CD4-CCR7+CD45RA+. Sequences were obtained from naive CD8+ T cells from blood, with Jurkat cell RNA spiked in. Sample subset: FACS-sorted CD8+CD4-CCR7+CD45RA+ naive T cells. This TCR was recovered from a human donor in good health. Some libraries in this study had Jurkat cell RNA spiked in. The genes are TRBV12-3 or TRBV12-4 and TRBJ2-2; D unresolved. The CDR3 coding sequence is TGTGCCGTTGGGAAGAACACCGGGGAGCTGTTTTTT. Its translation is CAVGKNTGELFF.